The TCR beta chain described here comes from a study of T cells after yellow fever vaccination. Germline values: CDR1 SEHNR, CDR2 FQNEAQ (reference sequence). The CDR3 is 17 amino acids. Trimming cost V 5 bases and J 0 bases; bases outside gene matches: 6. TCRdb re-called the 5' RACE reads with MiXCR, one entry per CDR3 protein. The sample has just under 600,000 distinct CDR3 sequences, approximately 13% seen once. This clonotype was seen a handful of times. This chain links TRBV7-9 with TRBJ2-5, with 13 bases aligning to TRBD2. This receptor was taken from a young man who received the YFV17D yellow fever vaccine. The input for sequencing was PBMCs, taken on the day of the yellow fever booster vaccination. CDR3 DNA sequence: TGTGCCAGCAGCCAAGGGACTAGCGGGGACCACCAAGAGACCCAGTACTTC. Translated, it gives CASSQGTSGDHQETQYF.